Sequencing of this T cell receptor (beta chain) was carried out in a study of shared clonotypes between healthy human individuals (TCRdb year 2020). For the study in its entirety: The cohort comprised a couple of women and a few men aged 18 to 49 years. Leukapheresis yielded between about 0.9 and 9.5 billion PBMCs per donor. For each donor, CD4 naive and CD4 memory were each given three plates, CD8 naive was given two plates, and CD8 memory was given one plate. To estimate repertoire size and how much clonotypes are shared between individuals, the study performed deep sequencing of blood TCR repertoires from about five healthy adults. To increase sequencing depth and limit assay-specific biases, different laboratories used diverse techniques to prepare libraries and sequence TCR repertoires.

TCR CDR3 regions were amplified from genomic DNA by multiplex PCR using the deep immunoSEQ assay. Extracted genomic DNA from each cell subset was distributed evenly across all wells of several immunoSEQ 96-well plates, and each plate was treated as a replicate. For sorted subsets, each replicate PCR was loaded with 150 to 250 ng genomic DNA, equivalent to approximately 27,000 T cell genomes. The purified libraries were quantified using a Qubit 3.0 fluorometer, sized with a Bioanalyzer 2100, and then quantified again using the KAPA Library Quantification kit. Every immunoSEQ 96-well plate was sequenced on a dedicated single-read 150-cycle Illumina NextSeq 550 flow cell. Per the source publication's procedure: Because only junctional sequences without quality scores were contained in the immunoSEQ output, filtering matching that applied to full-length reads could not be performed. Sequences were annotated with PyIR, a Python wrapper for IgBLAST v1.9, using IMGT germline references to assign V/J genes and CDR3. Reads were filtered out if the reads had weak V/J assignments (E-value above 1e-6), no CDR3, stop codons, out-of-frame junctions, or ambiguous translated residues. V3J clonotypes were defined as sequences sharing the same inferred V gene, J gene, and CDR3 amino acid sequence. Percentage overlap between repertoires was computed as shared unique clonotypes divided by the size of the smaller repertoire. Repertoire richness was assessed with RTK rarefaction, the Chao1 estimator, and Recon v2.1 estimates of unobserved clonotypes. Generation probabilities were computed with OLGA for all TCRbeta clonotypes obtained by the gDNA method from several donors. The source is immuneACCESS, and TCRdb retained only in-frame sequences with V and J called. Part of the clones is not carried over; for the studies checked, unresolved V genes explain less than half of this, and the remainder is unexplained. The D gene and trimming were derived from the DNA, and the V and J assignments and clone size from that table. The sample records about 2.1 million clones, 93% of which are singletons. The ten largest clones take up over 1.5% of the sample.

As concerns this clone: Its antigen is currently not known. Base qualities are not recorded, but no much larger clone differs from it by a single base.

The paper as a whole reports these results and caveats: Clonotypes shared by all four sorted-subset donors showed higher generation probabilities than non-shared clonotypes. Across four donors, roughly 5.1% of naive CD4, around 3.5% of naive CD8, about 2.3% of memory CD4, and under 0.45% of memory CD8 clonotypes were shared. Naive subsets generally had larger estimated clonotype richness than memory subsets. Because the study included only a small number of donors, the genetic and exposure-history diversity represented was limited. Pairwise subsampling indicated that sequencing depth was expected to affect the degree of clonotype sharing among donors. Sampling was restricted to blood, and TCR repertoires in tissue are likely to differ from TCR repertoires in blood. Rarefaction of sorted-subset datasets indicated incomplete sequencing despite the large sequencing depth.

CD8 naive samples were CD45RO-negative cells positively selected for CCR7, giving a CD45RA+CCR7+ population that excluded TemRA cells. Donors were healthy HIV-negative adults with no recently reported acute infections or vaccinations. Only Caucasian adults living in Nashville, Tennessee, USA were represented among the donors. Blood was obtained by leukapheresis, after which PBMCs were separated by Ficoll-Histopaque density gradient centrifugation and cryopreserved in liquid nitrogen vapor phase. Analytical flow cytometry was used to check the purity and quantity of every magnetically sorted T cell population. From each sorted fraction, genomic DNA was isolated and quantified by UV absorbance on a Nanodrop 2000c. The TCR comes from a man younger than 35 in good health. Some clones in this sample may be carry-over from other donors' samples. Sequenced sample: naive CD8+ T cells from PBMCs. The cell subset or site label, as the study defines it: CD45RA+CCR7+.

The CDR3 sequence is CASSVASGRVDEQYF. The sequenced DNA is TGTGCCAGCAGCGTAGCTAGCGGGAGAGTTGACGAGCAGTACTTC. The sequence links TRBV9 to TRBJ2-7; 10 bases in the middle match TRBD2. Clipping removes 0 bases from V and 5 bases from J, with 5 as the unmatched junction base count. CDR1 and CDR2, per the germline V gene, are SGDLS and YYNGEE. The CDR3, from cysteine to phenylalanine, totals 15 residues. Only the CDR3 part of the read is kept: 45 bases, read in frame from the first base. Reference TRBV9 and TRBJ2-7 proteins supply the regions before and after the CDR3; the full variable domain is: DSGVTQTPKHLITATGQRVTLRCSPRSGDLSVYWYQQSLDQGLQFLIQYYNGEERAKGNILERFSAQQFPDLHSELNLSSLELGDSALYFCASSVASGRVDEQYFGPGTRLTVT.